Below, 13 T cell receptor beta chains from the same sample are listed, as sequenced in a study of vaccination effects on CD4 cells after COVID-19. Produced via immunoSEQ multiplex PCR; TCRdb's table is partial and in-frame only. The sample shows tens of thousands of clones, 70% of them seen only once. No antigens are known for them. Antigen-specific CD4+ T cells were first expanded with viral peptide pools by the ViraFEST assay and only then sequenced. Culture lasted roughly eleven days before CD4+ T cell isolation. This sample comprised CD4+ T cells from PBMCs cultured with HCoV-229E spike peptides, obtained before COVID-19 vaccination. These receptors came from a human donor who received a COVID-19 vaccine.

This chain joins TRBV6-1 and TRBJ1-1; D gene ambiguous. The V gene's germline CDR1 is MNHNS and CDR2 SASEGT. Trimming shortened V by 2 bases and J by 8 bases, and 18 bases separated the two germline ends. The CDR3 is 15 residues long. CDR3 amino acids: CASSEPRWFRSEAFF. CDR3 DNA sequence: TGTGCCAGCAGTGAACCCAGGTGGTTTCGATCGGAAGCTTTCTTT.

The genes are TRBV7-8 and TRBJ2-7; D is ambiguous. Trimming left V 1 base short and J 3 bases short, with 13 bases between. Germline CDR1 reads SGHVS; CDR2 reads FQNEAQ. The CDR3 has 15 amino acids. In nucleotides, the CDR3 is TGTGCCAGCAGCTTAGAAGGGTCTCTTCGCTACGAGCAGTACTTC. Encoded protein: CASSLEGSLRYEQYF.

The chain carries TRBV5-1 and TRBJ1-1; D not resolved. Germline CDR1 reads SGHRS; CDR2 reads YFSETQ. V lost 0 bases and J 2 bases, leaving 5 bases between the germline ends. This CDR3 has 13 residues. The DNA for the CDR3 is TGCGCCAGCAGCTTGGTCAGAAACACTGAAGCTTTCTTT. It encodes CASSLVRNTEAFF.

The genes are TRBV2 and TRBJ2-7; TRBD2 matches at 8 bases. V lost 7 bases to trimming and J lost 7 bases; unmatched junction nucleotides: 15. Per the germline V gene, CDR1 is SNHLY and CDR2 is FYNNEI. CDR3 length: 15 amino acids. The CDR3 DNA reads as TGTGCCAGCACGGGAGGGGAGGGGTCCTCGGGGGAGCAGTACTTC. Amino acids: CASTGGEGSSGEQYF.

This chain connects TRBV6-5 to TRBJ2-1; 7 nucleotides match TRBD1. Trimming removed 5 bases from V and 8 bases from J; junction bases left unmatched: 9. This CDR3 has 14 residues. Per the germline V gene, CDR1 is MNHEY and CDR2 is SVGAGI. CDR3 region: CASSKQGLWDEQFF. CDR3 DNA sequence: TGTGCCAGCAGTAAACAGGGGTTATGGGATGAGCAGTTCTTC.

The rearrangement links TRBV5-1 to TRBJ1-2; 7 bases agree with TRBD1. Germline V gives CDR1 SGHRS, CDR2 YFSETQ. The CDR3 has 18 residues. J lost 1 base, V lost 4 bases, and 16 bases had no gene match. The CDR3 sequence: CASSEPGTAVRSNYGYTF. DNA of the CDR3: TGCGCCAGCAGCGAACCCGGGACAGCCGTCCGAAGTAACTATGGCTACACCTTC.

This chain connects TRBV5-6 to TRBJ1-2; D uncertain. Germline lookup yields CDR1 SGHDT and CDR2 YYEEEE. V was pared by 4 bases and J by 0 bases, with 4 bases between. This CDR3 has 12 residues. The CDR3 bases are TGTGCCAGCAGCGTAGCTAACTATGGCTACACCTTC. This gives the protein CASSVANYGYTF.

The chain has TRBV5-6 and TRBJ1-3; D remains ambiguous. The ends were cut back, 6 bases at V and 4 bases at J, with 17 bases in the middle. The germline CDR1 and CDR2 sequences are SGHDT and YYEEEE. CDR3 length: 15 amino acids. This CDR3 reads CASKMGQARGNTIYF. CDR3 nucleotides: TGTGCCAGCAAAATGGGTCAGGCGAGGGGAAACACCATATATTTT.

The rearrangement links TRBV2 to TRBJ2-1, with D perhaps TRBD1 (6 bases). The V and J ends lost 6 bases and 6 bases respectively, with 15 bases between them. The length of the CDR3 is 14 residues. Germline values: CDR1 SNHLY, CDR2 FYNNEI. The CDR3 DNA follows: TGTGCCAGCAGCGTGGGGACAAGCGGCAATGAGCAGTTCTTC. Encoded protein: CASSVGTSGNEQFF.

The chain couples TRBV4-1 to TRBJ2-1; D possibly corresponds to TRBD2 (6 bases). The germline gives CDR1 MGHRA, CDR2 YSYEKL. Trimming took off 5 bases at V and 9 bases at J, with 20 bases between the two ends. The CDR3 is 15 amino acids. The CDR3 loop is CASSLRFLGSGEQFF. CDR3 sequence (DNA): TGCGCCAGCAGCTTACGATTTTTAGGTAGCGGTGAGCAGTTCTTC.

V usage is TRBV2 and J usage is TRBJ2-5; 10 positions match TRBD2. The CDR3 runs 14 residues. Trimming at V came to 9 bases and at J to 4 bases, leaving 8 bases not matched to a gene. Germline CDR1 and CDR2: SNHLY and FYNNEI. This CDR3 is CARGATSGSETQYF. The CDR3 DNA reads TGTGCCAGAGGGGCGACTAGCGGGTCAGAGACCCAGTACTTC.

The chain combines TRBV10-3 with TRBJ1-1; possibly TRBD1 for D (5 bases). The CDR3 is made up of 13 amino acids. Germline CDR1 reads ENHRY; CDR2 reads SYGVKD. V was cut by 5 bases and J by 4 bases, with 11 bases left in between. CDR3 sequence: CAISIGTATEAFF. For the CDR3, the DNA is TGTGCCATCAGTATTGGGACGGCCACTGAAGCTTTCTTT.

This chain links TRBV29-1 with TRBJ1-1; weak D call: TRBD1 (5 bases). The CDR3 spans 11 residues. Per germline, CDR1 SQVTM and CDR2 ANQGSEA. Trimming left V 5 bases short and J 7 bases short, with 11 bases between. The CDR3: CSVRDGGEAFF. In DNA, the CDR3 is TGCAGCGTTCGGGACGGAGGTGAAGCTTTCTTT. Complete variable domain (other parts from reference TRBV29-1 and TRBJ1-1): SAVISQKPSRDICQRGTSLTIQCQVDSQVTMMFWYRQQPGQSLTLIATANQGSEATYESGFVIDKFPISRPNLTFSTLTVSNMSPEDSSIYLCSVRDGGEAFFGQGTRLTVV.